This TCR beta chain originates from a study of cytotoxic CD8 clonotypes in ibrutinib-treated CLL. About the research overall: After median around six years, around 14 stayed in remission, some 12 progressed; responses some 25 partial, 2 complete. Each sample contained, on average, roughly 280,000 productive templates and 75,000 to 100,000 productive rearrangements. Findings and limits, study-wide: Public clonotypes (which were uncommon) either contracted or remained stable on treatment.

Regarding this clone: Its antigen is unknown.

Germline loops: CDR1 LNHDA, CDR2 SQIVND (reference sequence). Losses at the gene ends were 6 bases for V and 1 base for J; bases not matched to a gene: 5. The CDR3 totals 14 residues. The intended depth for sequencing was 1 in 200,000 to 1 in 1 million T cells. TCRdb's copy holds only in-frame clones and misses some; the assay was immunoSEQ multiplex PCR. The sample carries about 68,000 clones, about 63% recorded once. This chain links TRBV19 with TRBJ2-7; TRBD1 matches at 8 bases. The source is a human donor with chronic lymphocytic leukemia. The material was PBMCs, obtained after 12 months of ibrutinib treatment. The CDR3 loop is CASSRDRYSYEQYF. The CDR3 DNA is TGTGCCAGTAGCCGGGACAGGTATTCCTACGAGCAGTACTTC.